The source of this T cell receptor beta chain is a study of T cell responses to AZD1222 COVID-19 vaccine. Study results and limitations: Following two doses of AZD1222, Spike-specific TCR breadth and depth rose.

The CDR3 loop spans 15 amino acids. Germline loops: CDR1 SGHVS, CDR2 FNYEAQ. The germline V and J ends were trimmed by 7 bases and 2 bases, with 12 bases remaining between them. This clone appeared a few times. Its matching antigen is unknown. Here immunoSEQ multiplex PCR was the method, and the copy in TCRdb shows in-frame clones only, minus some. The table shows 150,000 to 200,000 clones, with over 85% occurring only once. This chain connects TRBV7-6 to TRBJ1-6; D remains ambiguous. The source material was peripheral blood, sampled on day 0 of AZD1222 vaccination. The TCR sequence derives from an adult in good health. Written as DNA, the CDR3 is TGTGCCAGCACCGACGGTGGAGCCTATAATTCACCCCTCCACTTT. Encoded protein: CASTDGGAYNSPLHF.